This TCR beta chain was observed in a study of cytomegalovirus exposure and HLA in healthy donors. Findings of the study overall: What was likely a sequencing artifact was a cluster of highly shared sequence variants.

Germline CDR1 and CDR2: SGDLS and YYNGEE. The CDR3 spans 15 residues. V was pared by 0 bases and J by 9 bases, with 8 bases of the junction left unmatched. As for this clone: What it binds is unknown.

The PCR made use of 60 Vbeta and 13 Jbeta primers. Sequencing was performed with immunoSEQ multiplex PCR; in TCRdb, only in-frame clones are kept and a portion is missing. Here the sample spans around 200,000 clones, roughly four fifths being singletons. Material: PBMCs. This TCR derives from a middle-aged woman in good health and CMV-seronegative. V is TRBV9 and J is TRBJ2-1; TRBD2 aligns across 8 bases. This CDR3 is CASSVGLGRAAEQFF. DNA of the CDR3: TGTGCCAGCAGCGTAGGCCTCGGGAGGGCCGCTGAGCAGTTCTTC.